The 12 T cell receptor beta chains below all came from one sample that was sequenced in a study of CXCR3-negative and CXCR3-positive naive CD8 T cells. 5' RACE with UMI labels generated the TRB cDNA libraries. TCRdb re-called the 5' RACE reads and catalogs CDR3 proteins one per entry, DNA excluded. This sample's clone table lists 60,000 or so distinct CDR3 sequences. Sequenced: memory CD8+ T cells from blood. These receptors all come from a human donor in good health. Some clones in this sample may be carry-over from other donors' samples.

The CDR3 loop reads CSVEDGLAGGYNEQFF. The gene calls are TRBV29-1 and TRBJ2-1; TCRdb lists TRBD2, though no DNA is available to test this call. CDR3 length: 16 amino acids. The germline V gene encodes CDR1 SQVTM and CDR2 ANQGSEA.

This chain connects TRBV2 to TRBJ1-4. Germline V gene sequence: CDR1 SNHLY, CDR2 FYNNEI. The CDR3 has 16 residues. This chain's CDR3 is CASSPKPGRADEKLFF.

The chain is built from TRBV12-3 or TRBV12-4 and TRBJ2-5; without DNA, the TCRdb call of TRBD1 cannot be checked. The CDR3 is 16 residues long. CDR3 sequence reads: CASSLVPGQGPETQYF.

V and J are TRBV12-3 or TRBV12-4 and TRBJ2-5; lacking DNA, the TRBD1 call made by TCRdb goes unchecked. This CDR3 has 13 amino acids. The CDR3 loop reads CASSRTEEKTQYF.

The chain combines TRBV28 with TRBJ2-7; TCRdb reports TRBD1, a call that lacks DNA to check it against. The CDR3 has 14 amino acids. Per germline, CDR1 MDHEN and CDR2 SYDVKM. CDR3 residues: CASNQDTPFYEQYF. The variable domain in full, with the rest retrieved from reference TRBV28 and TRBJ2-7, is DVKVTQSSRYLVKRTGEKVFLECVQDMDHENMFWYRQDPGLGLRLIYFSYDVKMKEKGDIPEGYSVSREKKERFSLILESASTNQTSMYLCASNQDTPFYEQYFGPGTRLTVT.

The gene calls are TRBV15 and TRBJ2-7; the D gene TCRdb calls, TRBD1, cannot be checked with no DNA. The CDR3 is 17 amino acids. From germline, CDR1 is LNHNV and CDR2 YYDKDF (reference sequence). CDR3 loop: CATSRDPGGLVFYEQYF.

CDR3 region: CASSLSSFPHNEQFF. V usage is TRBV7-6 and J usage is TRBJ2-1. The germline V gene encodes CDR1 SGHVS and CDR2 FNYEAQ. This CDR3 spans 15 amino acids.

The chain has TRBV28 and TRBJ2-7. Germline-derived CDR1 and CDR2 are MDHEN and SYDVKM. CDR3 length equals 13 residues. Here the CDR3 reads CASSFVLSYEQYF.

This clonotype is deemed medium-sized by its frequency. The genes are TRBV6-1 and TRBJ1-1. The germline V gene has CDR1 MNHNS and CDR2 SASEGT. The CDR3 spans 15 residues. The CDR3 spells CASSEEMGPNTEAFF.

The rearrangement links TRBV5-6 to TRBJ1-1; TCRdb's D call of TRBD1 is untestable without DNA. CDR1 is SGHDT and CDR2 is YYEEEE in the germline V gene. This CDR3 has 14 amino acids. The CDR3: CASSLASGDTEAFF.

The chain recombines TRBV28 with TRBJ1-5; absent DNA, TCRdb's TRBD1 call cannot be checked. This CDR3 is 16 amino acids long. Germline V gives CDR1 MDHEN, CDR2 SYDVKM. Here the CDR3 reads CASSSFGRGNNQPQHF.

The CDR3 region is CASSESREQYF. The genes are TRBV10-2 and TRBJ2-7. The CDR3 runs to 11 residues. Germline V gives CDR1 WSHSY, CDR2 SAAADI.